Presented here are 25 T cell receptor beta chains from one specimen sequenced in a study of CD4 T cells in relation to SARS-CoV-2 and coronaviruses. Produced via immunoSEQ multiplex PCR; TCRdb's table is partial and in-frame only. The sample includes about 37,000 clones, 80% to 90% of them seen just once. Sequencing input: memory CD4+ T cells from PBMCs. These receptors all stem from an adult with COVID-19.

V and J are TRBV27 and TRBJ1-6; TRBD1 matches at 10 bases. Germline V gene data show CDR1 as MNHEY and CDR2 as SMNVEV (reference sequence). The junction had 6 bases not matched to a gene; V was cut back by 7 bases and J by 9 bases. This CDR3 is built from 14 residues. CDR3 residues: CASTSGQGTSPLHF. CDR3 sequence (DNA): TGTGCCAGCACCTCGGGACAGGGGACTTCACCCCTCCACTTT.

The J gene is TRBJ2-1, the V gene TRBV2; 12 nucleotides line up with TRBD2. V shed 6 bases and J 4 bases; nucleotides not matched to a gene: 4. The CDR3 runs 15 residues. Germline-derived CDR1 and CDR2 are SNHLY and FYNNEI. CDR3 residues: CASRELAGGYNEQFF. Here the CDR3 DNA reads TGTGCCAGCAGGGAACTAGCGGGAGGATACAATGAGCAGTTCTTC.

The chain uses TRBV10-3 and TRBJ2-1; 10 positions match TRBD2. The length of the CDR3 is 13 residues. Germline-derived CDR1 and CDR2 are ENHRY and SYGVKD. J gave up 6 bases and V 7 bases, and 3 bases lay outside the gene matches. CDR3 in amino acids: CAIKSGRANEQFF. In nucleotides, the CDR3 is TGTGCCATCAAAAGCGGGAGGGCCAATGAGCAGTTCTTC.

The chain links TRBV7-9 to TRBJ1-2; D remains ambiguous. The V end was cut by 1 base, the J end by 0 bases, with 15 bases between. The length of the CDR3 is 17 residues. The germline CDR1 and CDR2 sequences are SEHNR and FQNEAQ (reference sequence). The CDR3 sequence: CASSLGKHPAANYGYTF. CDR3 nucleotides: TGTGCCAGCAGCTTAGGCAAACACCCCGCTGCTAACTATGGCTACACCTTC.

This clone was observed a single time. This chain links TRBV5-5 with TRBJ2-3; 10 positions match TRBD1. The CDR3 loop spans 15 amino acids. V shed 0 bases and J 6 bases; nucleotides not matched to a gene: 4. Per the germline V gene, CDR1 is SGHKS and CDR2 is YYEKEE (reference sequence). CDR3: CASSLATGGSDTQYF. In DNA, the CDR3 is TGTGCCAGCAGCTTGGCGACAGGGGGCTCCGATACGCAGTATTTT.

The V gene is TRBV28, the J gene TRBJ2-3, with 12 bases aligning to TRBD2. V trimming: 8 bases; J trimming: 6 bases; junction bases outside the gene matches: 9. Germline lookup yields CDR1 MDHEN and CDR2 SYDVKM. This CDR3 has 15 residues. The CDR3 nucleotides read TGTGCCAGCGTTAAGACTAGCGGGAGTGGTGATACGCAGTATTTT. Its translation: CASVKTSGSGDTQYF.

This clone was counted between two and nine times. This chain joins TRBV6-5 and TRBJ2-2; TRBD2 aligns across 7 bases. The germline V gene has CDR1 MNHEY and CDR2 SVGAGI. Trimming at V came to 10 bases and at J to 3 bases, leaving 8 bases not matched to a gene. This CDR3 is built from 14 residues. The CDR3 is CATQASGYTGELFF. DNA of the CDR3: TGTGCCACCCAAGCTAGCGGCTACACCGGGGAGCTGTTTTTT.

The chain carries TRBV5-1 and TRBJ2-3; TRBD2 aligns across 7 bases. The CDR3 sequence is 14 residues long. Germline values: CDR1 SGHRS, CDR2 YFSETQ. Losses at the gene ends were 3 bases for V and 5 bases for J; bases not matched to a gene: 6. The CDR3 reads CASSSTAGEDTQYF. The DNA of the CDR3 is TGCGCCAGCAGCTCAACGGCGGGAGAAGATACGCAGTATTTT.

This CDR3 reads CASTLEGQGAGQPQHF. In nucleotides, the CDR3 is TGTGCCAGCACCCTTGAAGGACAGGGGGCAGGACAGCCCCAGCATTTT. The chain couples TRBV2 to TRBJ1-5; 11 positions match TRBD1. V shed 7 bases, J shed 7 bases, and the junction held 12 bases outside the gene matches. Germline assignment: CDR1 SNHLY and CDR2 FYNNEI. This CDR3 is built from 16 residues.

The chain carries TRBV2 and TRBJ2-5; D is unresolved. Germline values: CDR1 SNHLY, CDR2 FYNNEI. The ends were cut back, 6 bases at V and 4 bases at J, with 9 bases in the middle. There are 12 residues in the CDR3. The CDR3 here is CASSPDRETQYF. CDR3 DNA: TGTGCCAGCAGCCCTGATCGAGAGACCCAGTACTTC.

V is TRBV28 and J is TRBJ2-5, with 8 bases fitting TRBD1. Germline values: CDR1 MDHEN, CDR2 SYDVKM. V lost 2 bases and J lost 4; bases outside the gene matches: 9. The CDR3 runs 16 residues. CDR3 region: CASSLGDRSGAETQYF. The CDR3 DNA is TGTGCCAGCAGTTTAGGGGACAGGTCAGGGGCAGAGACCCAGTACTTC. Together with reference TRBV28 and TRBJ2-5, the CDR3 gives the full variable domain: DVKVTQSSRYLVKRTGEKVFLECVQDMDHENMFWYRQDPGLGLRLIYFSYDVKMKEKGDIPEGYSVSREKKERFSLILESASTNQTSMYLCASSLGDRSGAETQYFGPGTRLLVL.

The J gene is TRBJ2-7, the V gene TRBV4-1; the D is unclear. The CDR3 is 13 amino acids. Germline CDR1 MGHRA, CDR2 YSYEKL. Trimming took off 5 bases at V and 2 bases at J, with 10 bases between the two ends. The chain's CDR3 is CASSDIKTYEQYF. The CDR3 coding sequence is TGCGCCAGCAGCGATATAAAGACCTACGAGCAGTACTTC.

The CDR3 here is CASSLAGHYTDTQYF. In nucleotides, the CDR3 is TGTGCCAGCAGCTTGGCCGGACACTACACAGATACGCAGTATTTT. The chain links TRBV5-4 to TRBJ2-3; D may be TRBD1 (5 bases). The CDR3 has 15 amino acids. With 0 bases removed from V and 2 bases from J, the gap between germline ends came to 10 bases. CDR1 is SGHNT and CDR2 is YYREEE in the germline V gene (reference sequence). Using reference TRBV5-4 and TRBJ2-3 for the parts outside the CDR3, the full variable domain is ETGVTQSPTHLIKTRGQQVTLRCSSQSGHNTVSWYQQALGQGPQFIFQYYREEENGRGNFPPRFSGLQFPNYSSELNVNALELDDSALYLCASSLAGHYTDTQYFGPGTRLTVL.

The V and J genes are TRBV28 and TRBJ1-6; 7 bases agree with TRBD1. V lost 6 bases and J lost 7; bases outside the gene matches: 9. CDR3 length: 15 amino acids. Per the germline V gene, CDR1 is MDHEN and CDR2 is SYDVKM. The CDR3 loop reads CASRPTGSSNSPLHF. DNA for the CDR3: TGTGCCAGCAGACCGACAGGGTCGAGCAATTCACCCCTCCACTTT.

The chain recombines TRBV28 with TRBJ2-7; 7 nucleotides line up with TRBD1. V trimming: 6 bases; J trimming: 6 bases; junction bases outside the gene matches: 5. The germline V gene encodes CDR1 MDHEN and CDR2 SYDVKM. The CDR3 totals 12 residues. CDR3 in DNA: TGTGCCAGCAGAATACAGGGGTTCGAGCAGTACTTC. This translates into CASRIQGFEQYF.

The DNA for the CDR3 is TGTGCCAGCTCACGCAAGACAGGGAACTGGGATCAGTTCTTC. Amino acids: CASSRKTGNWDQFF. The chain combines TRBV18 with TRBJ2-1; 7 bases agree with TRBD1. Germline V gene lookup returns CDR1 KGHSH and CDR2 LQKENI. V shed 4 bases, J shed 13 bases, and the junction held 13 bases outside the gene matches. This CDR3 has 14 residues.

The chain has TRBV5-6 and TRBJ2-7; 12 bases line up with TRBD2. Germline CDR1 and CDR2: SGHDT and YYEEEE. V shed 5 bases and J 3 bases; nucleotides not matched to a gene: 12. The CDR3 contains 17 residues. The CDR3 protein is CASRKTSGSLTDYEQYF. As DNA, the CDR3 is TGTGCCAGCAGAAAGACTAGCGGGAGTTTGACGGACTACGAGCAGTACTTC. Based on the CDR3 plus reference TRBV5-6 and TRBJ2-7, the full variable domain is DAGVTQSPTHLIKTRGQQVTLRCSPKSGHDTVSWYQQALGQGPQFIFQYYEEEERQRGNFPDRFSGHQFPNYSSELNVNALLLGDSALYLCASRKTSGSLTDYEQYFGPGTRLTVT.

The chain couples TRBV12-3 or TRBV12-4 to TRBJ1-2; D remains unclear. Trimming pared 5 bases from V and 4 bases from J, leaving 5 bases between. The CDR3 extends over 11 amino acids. CDR3 nucleotides: TGTGCCAGCAGTACGGTCTATGGCTACACCTTC. It is translated as CASSTVYGYTF.

The gene calls are TRBV28 and TRBJ1-1; 7 nucleotides match TRBD1. The CDR3 is 15 residues long. CDR1 is MDHEN and CDR2 is SYDVKM in the germline V gene. After removal of 6 bases from V and 4 bases from J, the junction contained 11 bases not matched to a gene. Here the CDR3 reads CASSSGDGQVTEAFF. The CDR3 nucleotides are TGTGCCAGCAGCTCTGGAGATGGACAGGTCACTGAAGCTTTCTTT.

The rearrangement links TRBV15 to TRBJ2-1; TRBD2 matches 8 bases. Losses at the gene ends were 1 base for V and 5 bases for J; bases not matched to a gene: 7. Germline values: CDR1 LNHNV, CDR2 YYDKDF (reference sequence). The length of the CDR3 is 16 residues. The CDR3 spells CATSRGQGRGDNEQFF. In DNA, the CDR3 is TGTGCCACCAGCAGAGGTCAGGGGCGGGGGGACAATGAGCAGTTCTTC. The variable domain in full, with the rest retrieved from reference TRBV15 and TRBJ2-1, is DAMVIQNPRYQVTQFGKPVTLSCSQTLNHNVMYWYQQKSSQAPKLLFHYYDKDFNNEADTPDNFQSRRPNTSFCFLDIRSPGLGDTAMYLCATSRGQGRGDNEQFFGPGTRLTVL.

The CDR3 nucleotides read TGTGCCAGCAGTGATCGACAGACACCCTATGGCTACACCTTC. Residues: CASSDRQTPYGYTF. The chain couples TRBV2 to TRBJ1-2, with a tentative D call TRBD1 (5 bases). The CDR3 loop spans 14 amino acids. CDR1 and CDR2 from the germline V gene are SNHLY and FYNNEI. The V and J ends lost 3 bases and 4 bases respectively, with 12 bases between them.

The chain uses TRBV28 and TRBJ1-4, with 10 bases lining up with TRBD1. The CDR3 has 15 amino acids. The V and J ends lost 5 bases and 14 bases, in that order; junction bases with no gene match: 14. Germline V lookup: CDR1 MDHEN, CDR2 SYDVKM. In DNA form, the CDR3 reads TGTGCCAGCAGTGCCCGGGACAGGGGAGCCGAAATTCTGTTTTTT. Residues: CASSARDRGAEILFF.

V and J are TRBV2 and TRBJ1-3; 7 bases agree with TRBD1. The CDR3 is 15 amino acids. J was trimmed by 7 bases and V by 4 bases; bases with no gene match: 10. Looked up from germline, CDR1 is SNHLY and CDR2 is FYNNEI. CDR3: CASSAEQGYQNTIYF. The DNA of the CDR3 is TGTGCCAGCAGTGCCGAACAGGGGTACCAGAACACCATATATTTT.

The chain links TRBV6-1 to TRBJ1-1; D unresolved. The V end lost 0 bases, the J end lost 4 bases, and 6 bases lay between the germline ends. Germline V CDR1 and CDR2: MNHNS, SASEGT. This CDR3 has 13 residues. CDR3 residues: CASSEALFTEAFF. The CDR3 region has the DNA TGTGCCAGCAGTGAAGCGTTGTTCACTGAAGCTTTCTTT.

V gene TRBV29-1 combines with J gene TRBJ2-3; D is unclear. CDR1 and CDR2 from the germline V gene are SQVTM and ANQGSEA. The V and J ends lost 3 bases and 0 bases respectively, with 1 base between them. CDR3 length equals 11 residues. This chain's CDR3 is CSVDSTDTQYF. The CDR3 nucleotides are TGCAGCGTTGATAGCACAGATACGCAGTATTTT.